This T cell receptor beta chain was found in a study of blood T cell repertoires in COVID-19. Study overall: COVID-19 samples, acute and convalescent, were from the United States, Italy and Spain. PBMCs, B-cell-depleted T cells, or T cells provided the cDNA or gDNA that made up the material.

This CDR3 is 15 amino acids long. Looked up from germline, CDR1 is MNHEY and CDR2 is SMNVEV (reference sequence). J lost 2 bases, V lost 6 bases, and 8 bases had no gene match. In the authors' methods: It was from reference gene primer amplification that nucleated cell counts were estimated. Profiled with immunoSEQ multiplex PCR; TCRdb holds only in-frame clones, not every one. For V, J and clone size, that table is used; D and trimming come from the DNA. The sample has more than 350,000 clones, 87% seen once. The sequenced sample was peripheral blood. The sequence came from a woman aged 25 to 39 with COVID-19, enrolled during active disease. The chain employs TRBV27 and TRBJ2-7; 9 nucleotides line up with TRBD1. CDR3: CASRKRQGVTYEQYF. CDR3 in DNA: TGTGCCAGCAGAAAAAGACAGGGGGTGACCTACGAGCAGTACTTC.